The source of this T cell receptor (beta chain) is a study of response to subunit inactivated influenza vaccine. Study results and limitations: Authors suggested each seasonal flu vaccination may recruit only limited numbers of new T cells.

One entry per CDR3 protein, called by TCRdb with MiXCR from the RT-PCR reads. This table holds 450,000 to 500,000 distinct CDR3 sequences, about 10% found once. The germline V gene has CDR1 SGHRS and CDR2 YFSETQ. Trimming at V came to 4 bases and at J to 0 bases, leaving 3 bases not matched to a gene. The CDR3 runs to 16 residues. This clonotype was counted ten times or more. Its antigen is not known. This receptor was obtained from a man aged 45-60 years who received an inactivated influenza vaccine. The rearrangement joins TRBV5-1 to TRBJ2-3, with 12 positions matching TRBD2. The sequences come from PBMCs from blood, collected about 40 days after vaccination. The DNA for the CDR3 is TGCGCCAGCAGCCGAGGGACTAGCGGGAGCACAGATACGCAGTATTTT. Protein: CASSRGTSGSTDTQYF.